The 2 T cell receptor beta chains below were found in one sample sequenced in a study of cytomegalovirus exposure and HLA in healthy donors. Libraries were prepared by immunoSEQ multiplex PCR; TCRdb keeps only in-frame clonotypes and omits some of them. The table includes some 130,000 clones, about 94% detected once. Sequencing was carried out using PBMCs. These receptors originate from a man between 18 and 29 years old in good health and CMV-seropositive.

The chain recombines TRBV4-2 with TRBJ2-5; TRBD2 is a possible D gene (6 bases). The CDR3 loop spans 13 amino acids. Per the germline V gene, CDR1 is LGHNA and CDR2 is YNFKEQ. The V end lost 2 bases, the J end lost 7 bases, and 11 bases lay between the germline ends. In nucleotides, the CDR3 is TGTGCCAGCAGCCAAAGTGAGCGGGCGACCCAGTACTTC. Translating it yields CASSQSERATQYF.

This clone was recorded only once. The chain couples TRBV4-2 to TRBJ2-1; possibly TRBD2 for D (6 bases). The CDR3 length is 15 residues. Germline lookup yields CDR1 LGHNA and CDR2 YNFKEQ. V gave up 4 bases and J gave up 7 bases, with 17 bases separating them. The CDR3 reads CASSPLPGSRNEQFF. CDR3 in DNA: TGTGCCAGCAGCCCTCTCCCCGGGAGTAGAAATGAGCAGTTCTTC.